This T cell receptor (beta chain) was sequenced during a study of human T cells and chemical hapten exposure. Study at large: Researchers reported sensitizing an approximately 2 cm by approximately 2 cm upper inner arm skin site with 2% DPC. Predominantly women, the patients had alopecia areata, totalis or universalis. Findings and limits, study-wide: Positive correlation was observed between PT1 expanded TCR counts and patch test score.

Specified time point: patch test 3, about 24 weeks after DPC sensitization. Treatment reported: therapeutic diphenylcyclopropenone sensitization with weekly scalp DPC. Trimming cost V 6 bases and J 4 bases; bases outside gene matches: 7. There are 14 residues in the CDR3. As for this clonotype: Its antigen is as yet unknown.

Each CDR3 protein gets one entry after TCRdb re-called the RACE reads with MiXCR. The sample lists roughly 71,000 distinct CDR3 sequences, roughly 11% seen once, with approximately 1.4% in the top ten. The sequence was obtained from a woman aged 50 to 60 with alopecia areata. Some clones in this sample may be carry-over from other donors' samples. The chain employs TRBV12-3 or TRBV12-4 and TRBJ2-7; 9 bases line up with TRBD1. Sequenced material: whole blood, taken in connection with sensitization to the hapten diphenylcyclopropenone (DPC). CDR3 DNA sequence: TGTGCCAGCAGAAACACAGGGGGCGGATACGAGCAGTACTTC. This translates into CASRNTGGGYEQYF.